This entry features one T cell receptor (beta chain) sequence. What it binds is not known. Method: immunoSEQ multiplex PCR; TCRdb's copy keeps in-frame clones and lacks some. The table lists approximately 140,000 clones, 91% of them singletons. This record belongs to a study of T cell responses to AZD1222 COVID-19 vaccine. The study, taken as a whole, reports: Vaccine-associated CD4 TCRs ranged over spike, dominating at 160-218 and 743-854. A reported finding is that nearly half of spike-specific TCRs target unmutated variant regions. Compared with day 0, the breadth and depth of the Spike-specific TCR repertoire rose significantly after two doses of AZD1222.

Sequencing used peripheral blood, obtained on day 0 of AZD1222 vaccination. This receptor was obtained from an adult in good health.

CDR3: CASSQGRIYGYTF. CDR3 coding DNA: TGTGCCAGCAGCCAGGGACGGATCTATGGCTACACCTTC. The chain links TRBV6-2 or TRBV6-3 to TRBJ1-2; D possibly corresponds to TRBD1 (5 bases). The V end lost 6 bases, the J end lost 4 bases, and 12 bases lay between the germline ends. The CDR3 has 13 amino acids. From germline, CDR1 is MNHEY and CDR2 SVGEGT.